This T cell receptor (beta chain) appears in the sequencing data of a study of cytomegalovirus exposure and HLA in healthy donors. CDR3 length: 15 residues. CDR1 and CDR2 (germline): SGHNT, YYREEE (reference sequence). Trimming removed 0 bases from V and 5 bases from J, with 14 bases in between. Whole-study findings and limits: As was reported, the classifier diagnosed cytomegalovirus status with high specificity and sensitivity. Among TCR beta chains, those listed as cytomegalovirus-associated numbered over 150. By HLA locus, TCR association rates varied in a later analysis, with DRB1 showing the most and HLA-C the fewest.

Researchers ran the PCR with 60 Vbeta and 13 Jbeta primers. Method: immunoSEQ multiplex PCR; TCRdb's copy keeps in-frame clones and lacks some. This repertoire shows 130,000 or so clones, around 75% found once; its top ten account for around 2.9%. A remark on this clone: The antigen is not known.

The receptor comes from a man under 40 in good health and CMV-seronegative. The chain combines TRBV5-4 with TRBJ2-5, with D possibly matching TRBD2 (5 bases). What was sequenced was PBMCs. The CDR3 spells CASSLVEGRVETQYF. The CDR3 DNA reads TGTGCCAGCAGCTTGGTTGAGGGAAGGGTGGAGACCCAGTACTTC.